Each of the 9 T cell receptor beta chains below was sequenced from the same sample in a study of T cell responses to AZD1222 COVID-19 vaccine. The method was immunoSEQ multiplex PCR; TCRdb's version includes in-frame clones alone and lacks a portion of them. The repertoire holds roughly 200,000 clones, with 85% to 95% as singletons. The source was peripheral blood, collected 28 days after the second dose of the MenACWY control vaccine. The receptors derive from an adult who received the MenACWY meningococcal vaccine as a control.

This sequence joins TRBV19 and TRBJ2-1, with D possibly being TRBD2 (6 bases). Germline lookup yields CDR1 LNHDA and CDR2 SQIVND (reference sequence). The CDR3 is 15 amino acids. Trimming took off 0 bases at V and 0 bases at J, with 6 bases between the two ends. CDR3 residues: CASSIDSGSYNEQFF. CDR3 DNA: TGTGCCAGTAGTATAGATAGCGGCTCCTACAATGAGCAGTTCTTC.

V usage is TRBV28 and J usage is TRBJ2-4, with D perhaps being TRBD1 or TRBD2 (6 bases each). The CDR3 covers 13 residues. Between the trimmed V and J ends, which lost 3 bases and 10 bases, there was a span of 13 bases. CDR1 is MDHEN, CDR2 SYDVKM, per germline. The CDR3 DNA reads TGTGCCAGCAGTTTCGGGGGCCTGGGGATTCAGTACTTC. Protein: CASSFGGLGIQYF. The variable domain in full, completed from reference TRBV28 and TRBJ2-4, reads DVKVTQSSRYLVKRTGEKVFLECVQDMDHENMFWYRQDPGLGLRLIYFSYDVKMKEKGDIPEGYSVSREKKERFSLILESASTNQTSMYLCASSFGGLGIQYFGAGTRLSVL.

This chain connects TRBV4-3 to TRBJ1-2, with 10 positions matching TRBD1. Unmatched junction bases numbered 8, after V lost 4 bases and J lost 0 bases. From germline, CDR1 is LGHNA and CDR2 YSLEER. The CDR3 loop spans 17 amino acids. The CDR3 here is CASSPGQGPISNYGYTF. The CDR3 DNA sequence: TGCGCCAGCAGCCCGGGACAGGGGCCAATTTCTAACTATGGCTACACCTTC.

The V and J genes are TRBV5-1 and TRBJ2-2; TRBD2 matches 8 bases. The germline gives CDR1 SGHRS, CDR2 YFSETQ. CDR3 length equals 16 residues. V dropped 2 bases and J dropped 1; count of bases not matched to a gene: 4. The CDR3 is CASSFGLAGNTGELFF. In DNA form, the CDR3 reads TGCGCCAGCAGCTTCGGGCTAGCGGGGAACACCGGGGAGCTGTTTTTT.

The chain links TRBV7-3 to TRBJ1-6; 9 bases are shared with TRBD1. Germline V gene lookup returns CDR1 SGHTA and CDR2 FQGTGA. After removal of 1 base from V and 7 bases from J, the junction contained 8 bases not matched to a gene. The CDR3 is 17 amino acids. CDR3 bases: TGTGCCAGCAGCTTAAGCGGTACGGGACAGGGCAATTCACCCCTCCACTTT. Translating it yields CASSLSGTGQGNSPLHF. Full variable domain (remainder filled in from reference TRBV7-3 and TRBJ1-6): GAGVSQTPSNKVTEKGKYVELRCDPISGHTALYWYRQSLGQGPEFLIYFQGTGAADDSGLPNDRFFAVRPEGSVSTLKIQRTERGDSAVYLCASSLSGTGQGNSPLHFGNGTRLTVT.

This rearrangement joins TRBV5-8 to TRBJ1-6; TRBD1 agrees at 10 bases. This CDR3 has 17 amino acids. Germline CDR1 SGHTS, CDR2 YDEGEE. Trimming cost V 4 bases and J 7 bases; bases outside gene matches: 11. This CDR3 reads CASSPWDRGLLNSPLHF. The DNA of the CDR3 is TGTGCCAGCAGCCCCTGGGACAGGGGTCTCCTAAATTCACCCCTCCACTTT. Using reference TRBV5-8 and TRBJ1-6 for the parts outside the CDR3, the full variable domain is EAGVTQSPTHLIKTRGQQATLRCSPISGHTSVYWYQQALGLGLQFLLWYDEGEERNRGNFPPRFSGRQFPNYSSELNVNALELEDSALYLCASSPWDRGLLNSPLHFGNGTRLTVT.

CDR3 in DNA: TGCGCCAGCAGCTTGGTTAGGGCAGGGGCCACTGAAGCTTTCTTT. Encoded protein: CASSLVRAGATEAFF. This chain joins TRBV5-1 and TRBJ1-1, with D maybe TRBD1 (6 bases). The CDR3 has 15 residues. CDR1 and CDR2 (germline): SGHRS, YFSETQ. V lost 0 bases to trimming and J lost 4 bases, with 13 bases between them. Variable domain in full (rest from reference TRBV5-1 and TRBJ1-1): KAGVTQTPRYLIKTRGQQVTLSCSPISGHRSVSWYQQTPGQGLQFLFEYFSETQRNKGNFPGRFSGRQFSNSRSEMNVSTLELGDSALYLCASSLVRAGATEAFFGQGTRLTVV.

The genes are TRBV5-3 and TRBJ1-2; tentatively, D is TRBD1 (5 bases). TRBV5-3 is an ORF; its function is uncertain. V shed 0 bases and J shed 4 bases, with 19 bases lying between them. The CDR3 covers 17 residues. The CDR3 spells CARSLEGRPKESYGYTF. The CDR3 bases are TGTGCCAGAAGCTTGGAGGGGAGACCAAAAGAAAGCTATGGCTACACCTTC.

The chain couples TRBV5-4 to TRBJ1-6; D unresolved. The V gene lost 3 bases and the J gene lost 2 bases, with 12 bases spanning the gap. The CDR3 has 16 residues. Germline loops: CDR1 SGHNT, CDR2 YYREEE (reference sequence). The CDR3 DNA sequence: TGTGCCAGCAGCTGGCGGACCGACACCTATAATTCACCCCTCCACTTT. Its protein is CASSWRTDTYNSPLHF.